Below are 17 T cell receptor beta chains sequenced from a single sample in a study of T cell repertoires in cytomegalovirus infection. Antigens of these TCRs are unknown. TCRdb re-called the reads with MiXCR, one entry per CDR3 protein. The sample includes some 900,000 distinct CDR3 sequences, about 31% seen only once; the top ten take about an eighth. Material: cultured CD8+ T cells from PBMCs, obtained from culture after CMV antigen stimulation. All receptors come from a human donor in good health (CMV status not recorded). Some clones in this sample may be carry-over from other donors' samples.

This clonotype was detected only a few times. This rearrangement joins TRBV7-9 to TRBJ1-4; a possible D gene is TRBD1 (6 bases). Looked up from germline, CDR1 is SEHNR and CDR2 is FQNEAQ (reference sequence). V dropped 6 bases and J dropped 7 bases, with 21 bases sitting between them. CDR3 length: 16 residues. The CDR3 sequence is CASRSTVGTPPEKLFF. The CDR3 nucleotides read TGTGCCAGCAGATCAACTGTCGGGACACCACCTGAAAAACTGTTTTTT.

This clonotype was found a few times. The chain couples TRBV15 to TRBJ1-1; tentatively, D is TRBD1 (6 bases). The germline V and J ends were trimmed by 1 base and 0 bases, with 12 bases remaining between them. The CDR3 runs to 16 residues. The germline V gene encodes CDR1 LNHNV and CDR2 YYDKDF (reference sequence). The chain's CDR3 is CATSRVGGNMNTEAFF. The CDR3, as DNA: TGTGCCACCAGCAGAGTAGGGGGAAACATGAACACTGAAGCTTTCTTT.

The chain carries TRBV29-1 and TRBJ2-2; the D gene is possibly TRBD1 (5 bases). The V gene's germline CDR1 is SQVTM and CDR2 ANQGSEA. The CDR3 is made up of 16 amino acids. V was trimmed by 3 bases and J by 1 base, leaving 15 bases between them. The CDR3 DNA reads TGCAGCGTTGAGGGAAGACAGAACTTGAACACCGGGGAGCTGTTTTTT. Translating it yields CSVEGRQNLNTGELFF.

This clonotype turned up a few times. CDR3 DNA sequence: TGTGCCAGCAGTGGTTCGAGCTCCTACAATGAGCAGTTCTTC. Protein sequence: CASSGSSSYNEQFF. This chain uses TRBV2 with TRBJ2-1; D gene uncertain. CDR1 and CDR2 (germline): SNHLY, FYNNEI. The V gene lost 4 bases and the J gene lost 0 bases, with 7 bases spanning the gap. The CDR3 is 14 amino acids.

In this sample, this clonotype turned up a few times. The rearrangement uses TRBV10-3 and TRBJ2-2; D gene uncertain. The V gene lost 8 bases and the J gene lost 0 bases, with 16 bases spanning the gap. Looked up from germline, CDR1 is ENHRY and CDR2 is SYGVKD. This CDR3 spans 16 amino acids. CDR3 amino acids: CAIRYTGPPNTGELFF. The DNA for the CDR3 is TGTGCCATCCGTTACACGGGCCCCCCGAACACCGGGGAGCTGTTTTTT.

Here the CDR3 reads CASSRTVVVKDTEAFF. In nucleotides, the CDR3 is TGTGCCAGCAGCCGAACGGTTGTGGTTAAGGACACTGAAGCTTTCTTT. The V call is TRBV6-5, the J call TRBJ1-1; D not certain. V gave up 6 bases and J gave up 3 bases, with 20 bases separating them. Germline V gene sequence: CDR1 MNHEY, CDR2 SVGAGI. This CDR3 comprises 16 residues.

The V call is TRBV6-5, the J call TRBJ1-2; D gene uncertain. V lost 0 bases, J lost 4 bases, and 6 bases lay in between. In germline, CDR1 is MNHEY, CDR2 SVGAGI. The CDR3 contains 13 residues. The chain's CDR3 is CASSYSQTYGYTF. For the CDR3, the DNA is TGTGCCAGCAGTTACTCGCAGACCTATGGCTACACCTTC.

This clonotype was picked up a small number of times. The chain has TRBV6-5 and TRBJ2-7, with 7 bases matching TRBD1. V gave up 3 bases and J gave up 1 base; unmatched junction bases: 12. Germline V gene lookup returns CDR1 MNHEY and CDR2 SVGAGI. The CDR3 length is 17 residues. CDR3 amino acids: CASSYGNPRDRSYEQYF. CDR3 nucleotide sequence: TGTGCCAGCAGTTATGGAAACCCCCGGGACAGATCCTACGAGCAGTACTTC.

This chain connects TRBV19 to TRBJ1-1, with a weak D call TRBD1 (5 bases). Germline loops: CDR1 LNHDA, CDR2 SQIVND (reference sequence). The CDR3 covers 14 residues. V lost 2 bases, J lost 3 bases, and 10 bases lay in between. CDR3 sequence (DNA): TGTGCCAGTAGTATATGGGACCGATACACTGAAGCTTTCTTT. It encodes CASSIWDRYTEAFF.

V usage is TRBV7-9 and J usage is TRBJ2-7; 11 nucleotides match TRBD2. The CDR3 extends over 14 amino acids. Per the germline V gene, CDR1 is SEHNR and CDR2 is FQNEAQ (reference sequence). After removal of 7 bases from V and 6 bases from J, the junction contained 8 bases not matched to a gene. The CDR3 bases are TGTGCCAGCACCGCACTAGCGGGGGTTGGCGAGCAGTACTTC. Amino acid sequence: CASTALAGVGEQYF. Based on the CDR3 plus reference TRBV7-9 and TRBJ2-7, the full variable domain is DTGVSQNPRHKITKRGQNVTFRCDPISEHNRLYWYRQTLGQGPEFLTYFQNEAQLEKSRLLSDRFSAERPKGSFSTLEIQRTEQGDSAMYLCASTALAGVGEQYFGPGTRLTVT.

The rearrangement links TRBV15 to TRBJ1-5; unclear D gene. This CDR3 has 13 amino acids. Germline-derived CDR1 and CDR2 are LNHNV and YYDKDF (reference sequence). With 4 bases removed from V and 5 bases from J, the gap between germline ends came to 9 bases. The CDR3 here is CATSIWRDQPQHF. CDR3 DNA sequence: TGTGCCACCAGCATTTGGCGGGATCAGCCCCAGCATTTT. Full variable domain (missing parts from reference TRBV15 and TRBJ1-5): DAMVIQNPRYQVTQFGKPVTLSCSQTLNHNVMYWYQQKSSQAPKLLFHYYDKDFNNEADTPDNFQSRRPNTSFCFLDIRSPGLGDTAMYLCATSIWRDQPQHFGDGTRLSIL.

Here the CDR3 DNA reads TGTGCCAGCACCTTCCTACGGACTAGCGGGGACAATGAGCAGTTCTTC. Its translation: CASTFLRTSGDNEQFF. The chain combines TRBV6-2 or TRBV6-3 with TRBJ2-1, with TRBD2 identical over 12 bases. The germline V gene has CDR1 MNHEY and CDR2 SVGEGT. CDR3 length: 16 amino acids. With V trimmed by 7 bases and J by 5 bases, 9 bases remained unmatched.

The chain links TRBV7-6 to TRBJ2-1, with a weak D call TRBD1 (8 bases). V lost 3 bases and J 4 bases, leaving 16 bases between the germline ends. This CDR3 has 16 residues. Looked up from germline, CDR1 is SGHVS and CDR2 is FNYEAQ. CDR3 in amino acids: CASSLITGGVYNEQFF. The CDR3 region has the DNA TGTGCCAGCAGCTTGATAACAGGGGGGGTATACAATGAGCAGTTCTTC.

J is TRBJ1-2 and V is TRBV2; D is perhaps TRBD1 (6 bases). Trimming shortened V by 10 bases and J by 8 bases, and 20 bases separated the two germline ends. Germline loops: CDR1 SNHLY, CDR2 FYNNEI. This CDR3 contains 13 residues. CDR3 DNA sequence: TGTGCCACCGTTCGGGGGCAGGGCCAAGGCTACACCTTC. This sequence encodes CATVRGQGQGYTF. Full variable domain (rest looked up from reference TRBV2 and TRBJ1-2): EPEVTQTPSHQVTQMGQEVILRCVPISNHLYFYWYRQILGQKVEFLVSFYNNEISEKSEIFDDQFSVERPDGSNFTLKIRSTKLEDSAMYFCATVRGQGQGYTFGSGTRLTVV.

This clonotype was recorded a few times. The V call is TRBV28, the J call TRBJ1-5; possible D gene TRBD1, 6 bases. Germline V gene data show CDR1 as MDHEN and CDR2 as SYDVKM. V lost 6 bases, J lost 4 bases, and 16 bases lay in between. There are 15 residues in the CDR3. The CDR3 here is CASSPVGGQNQPQHF. CDR3 in DNA: TGTGCCAGCAGCCCCGTGGGGGGGCAGAATCAGCCCCAGCATTTT.

This clonotype was observed a handful of times. V is TRBV3-1 and J is TRBJ1-5; no clear D gene. V was clipped by 4 bases and J by 0 bases, with 7 bases between them. The CDR3 is 14 residues long. Germline-derived CDR1 and CDR2 are LGHDT and YNNKEL (reference sequence). For the CDR3, the DNA is TGTGCCAGCAGCCCTTTCAATAGCAATCAGCCCCAGCATTTT. Protein product: CASSPFNSNQPQHF.

This clonotype was observed a handful of times. CDR3 in amino acids: CASSSPGQPTDTQYF. For the CDR3, the DNA is TGTGCCAGCAGTTCCCCGGGACAGCCGACAGATACGCAGTATTTT. This sequence joins TRBV11-3 and TRBJ2-3; 7 bases are shared with TRBD1. The V gene end was trimmed by 6 bases and the J gene end by 3 bases; junction bases not matched to a gene: 9. The CDR3 extends over 15 amino acids. Germline V gives CDR1 SGHNT, CDR2 YENEEA.